Below, 12 T cell receptor beta chains from the same sample are listed, as sequenced in a study of T cell responses to AZD1222 COVID-19 vaccine. The table came from immunoSEQ multiplex PCR; TCRdb's copy has only in-frame clones and leaves some out. This table has 90,000 to 110,000 clones, about 80% appearing once. The specimen was peripheral blood, collected on day 0 of AZD1222 vaccination. The receptors were sampled from an adult in good health.

The gene calls are TRBV2 and TRBJ2-1; 9 nucleotides line up with TRBD2. This CDR3 has 15 residues. The germline V gene encodes CDR1 SNHLY and CDR2 FYNNEI. The V gene end was trimmed by 7 bases and the J gene end by 6 bases; junction bases not matched to a gene: 10. This chain's CDR3 is CASKSASGVLNEQFF. In DNA, the CDR3 is TGTGCCAGCAAATCGGCTAGCGGGGTCCTCAATGAGCAGTTCTTC.

The chain links TRBV5-1 to TRBJ1-2; D unresolved. The CDR3 covers 14 residues. The ends were cut back, 0 bases at V and 8 bases at J, with 14 bases in the middle. From germline, CDR1 is SGHRS and CDR2 YFSETQ. The CDR3 protein is CASSLDWGTVGYTF. CDR3 nucleotides: TGCGCCAGCAGCTTGGATTGGGGAACGGTCGGCTACACCTTC.

This clone came up a few times. The chain couples TRBV18 to TRBJ1-4; 7 bases line up with TRBD1. The CDR3 loop spans 16 amino acids. Per germline, CDR1 KGHSH and CDR2 LQKENI. Trimming at V came to 3 bases and at J to 5 bases, leaving 9 bases not matched to a gene. CDR3 sequence (DNA): TGTGCCAGCTCACCCCTAAGGCAGGGGGTAAATGAAAAACTGTTTTTT. It codes for CASSPLRQGVNEKLFF.

The rearrangement uses TRBV14 and TRBJ1-3; D is unclear. V dropped 0 bases and J dropped 2 bases, with 14 bases sitting between them. This CDR3 contains 17 residues. In germline, CDR1 is SGHDN, CDR2 FVKESK. The CDR3 nucleotides are TGTGCCAGCAGCCAAGAGGTCACACCCTGGGCTGGAAACACCATATATTTT. Translated, it gives CASSQEVTPWAGNTIYF.

The CDR3 sequence: CASSILAGGRMNGELFF. In nucleotides, the CDR3 is TGTGCCAGTAGTATATTAGCGGGGGGCCGTATGAACGGGGAGCTGTTTTTT. The V call is TRBV19, the J call TRBJ2-2, with 10 nucleotides matching TRBD2. Germline CDR1 LNHDA, CDR2 SQIVND (reference sequence). After removal of 2 bases from V and 7 bases from J, the junction contained 10 bases not matched to a gene. The CDR3 is 17 residues long.

This clone was counted between two and nine times. The rearrangement uses TRBV6-2 or TRBV6-3 and TRBJ2-1; 7 positions agree with TRBD2. Germline V lookup: CDR1 MNHEY, CDR2 SVGEGT. The CDR3 spans 15 residues. V trimming: 1 base; J trimming: 5 bases; junction bases outside the gene matches: 5. In DNA, the CDR3 is TGTGCCAGCAGTTACTTCCGGACTAGGGACAATGAGCAGTTCTTC. Encoded protein: CASSYFRTRDNEQFF.

The V and J genes are TRBV3-1 (or the pseudogene TRBV3-2) and TRBJ1-2, with D perhaps matching TRBD1 (6 bases). The CDR3 contains 15 residues. CDR1 is LGHDT and CDR2 is YNNKEL in the germline V gene (reference sequence). The V gene lost 3 bases and the J gene lost 2 bases, with 13 bases spanning the gap. In DNA form, the CDR3 reads TGTGCCAGCAGCCAGGGGGCGTTTTTGAACTATGGCTACACCTTC. This gives the protein CASSQGAFLNYGYTF.

CDR3 sequence (DNA): TGTGCCAGCAGCGGCGTATCCGGGGAGCTGTTTTTT. This sequence encodes CASSGVSGELFF. The V and J genes are TRBV6-5 and TRBJ2-2; D is unresolved. Germline V lookup: CDR1 MNHEY, CDR2 SVGAGI. This CDR3 region has 12 residues. V lost 6 bases and J lost 6, with 8 bases in between.

V is TRBV5-5 and J is TRBJ2-7, with unresolved D. CDR1 is SGHKS, CDR2 YYEKEE, per germline (reference sequence). Trimming took 1 base from V and 5 from J, leaving 10 bases between them. The CDR3 sequence is 13 residues long. The CDR3 here is CASSLRYFHEQYF. The CDR3 region has the DNA TGTGCCAGCAGCTTGAGGTATTTCCACGAGCAGTACTTC.

This chain's CDR3 is CASSYSGRSYEQYF. For the CDR3, the DNA is TGTGCCAGCAGTTACTCGGGACGCTCCTACGAGCAGTACTTC. J is TRBJ2-7 and V is TRBV6-5; D tentatively fits TRBD1 or TRBD2 (5 bases each). The CDR3 consists of 14 residues. Germline V gene data show CDR1 as MNHEY and CDR2 as SVGAGI. The V end was cut by 0 bases, the J end by 0 bases, with 6 bases between.

This clone was seen a handful of times. This chain connects TRBV6-6 to TRBJ2-3, with TRBD1 matching 8 bases. The CDR3 is 15 amino acids. Germline V gene data show CDR1 as MNHNY and CDR2 as SVGAGI (reference sequence). V lost 0 bases to trimming and J lost 1 base; unmatched junction nucleotides: 0. As DNA, the CDR3 is TGTGCCAGCAGTTACTCGGGACAGGGCACAGATACGCAGTATTTT. Protein sequence: CASSYSGQGTDTQYF.

The rearrangement uses TRBV9 and TRBJ2-5; TRBD2 agrees at 9 bases. The CDR3 contains 16 residues. Looked up from germline, CDR1 is SGDLS and CDR2 is YYNGEE. V shed 0 bases, J shed 5 bases, and the junction held 8 bases outside the gene matches. The CDR3 protein is CASSVAGGGAGETQYF. The CDR3 DNA reads TGTGCCAGCAGCGTAGCAGGCGGGGGGGCCGGGGAGACCCAGTACTTC.